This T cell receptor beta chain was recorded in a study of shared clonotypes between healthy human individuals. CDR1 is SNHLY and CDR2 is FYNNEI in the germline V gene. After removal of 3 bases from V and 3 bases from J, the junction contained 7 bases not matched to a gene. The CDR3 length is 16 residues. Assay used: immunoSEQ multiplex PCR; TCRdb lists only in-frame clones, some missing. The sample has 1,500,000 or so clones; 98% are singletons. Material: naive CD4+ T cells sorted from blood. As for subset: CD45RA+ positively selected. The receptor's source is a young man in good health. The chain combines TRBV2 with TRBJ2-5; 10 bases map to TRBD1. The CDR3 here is CASSEGDRGTEETQYF. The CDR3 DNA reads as TGTGCCAGCAGTGAGGGGGACAGGGGTACCGAAGAGACCCAGTACTTC.